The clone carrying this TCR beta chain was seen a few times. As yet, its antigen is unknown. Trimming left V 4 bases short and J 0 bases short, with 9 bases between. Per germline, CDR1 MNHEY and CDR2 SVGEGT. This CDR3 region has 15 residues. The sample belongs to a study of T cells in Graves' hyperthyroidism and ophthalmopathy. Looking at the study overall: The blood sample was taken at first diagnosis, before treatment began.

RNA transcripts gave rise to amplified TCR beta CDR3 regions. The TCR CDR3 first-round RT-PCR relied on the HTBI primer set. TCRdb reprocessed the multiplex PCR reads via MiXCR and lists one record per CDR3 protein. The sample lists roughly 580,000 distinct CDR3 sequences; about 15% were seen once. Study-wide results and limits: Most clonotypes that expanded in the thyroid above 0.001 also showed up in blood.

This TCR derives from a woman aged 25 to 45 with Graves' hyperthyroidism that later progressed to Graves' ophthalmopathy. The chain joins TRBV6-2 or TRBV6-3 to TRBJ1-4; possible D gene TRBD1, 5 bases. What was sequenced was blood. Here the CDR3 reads CASSSDTSTNEKLFF. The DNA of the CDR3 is TGTGCCAGCAGTTCGGACACCTCAACTAATGAAAAACTGTTTTTT.